Shown below are 26 T cell receptor beta chains from a single sample sequenced in a study of human T cells and chemical hapten exposure. Time point of the sample: patch test 2, 6 weeks after DPC sensitization. Treatment defined: therapeutic diphenylcyclopropenone sensitization with weekly scalp DPC. TCRdb ran MiXCR on the RACE reads and lists one entry per CDR3 protein. Of fewer than 85,000 distinct CDR3 sequences in the sample, about 9.9% were seen once. This sample comprised whole blood, obtained in connection with sensitization to the hapten diphenylcyclopropenone (DPC). Receptors originate from a young man with alopecia areata. Some clones in this sample may be carry-over from other donors' samples.

This clonotype was picked up many times. The CDR3 DNA reads as TGTGCCAGCAGTTACGCGGGGACAGGGGACTATCAAGAGACCCAGTACTTC. As protein: CASSYAGTGDYQETQYF. The chain couples TRBV6-2 or TRBV6-3 to TRBJ2-5, with TRBD1 matching 10 bases. The V gene's germline CDR1 is MNHEY and CDR2 SVGEGT. Unmatched junction bases numbered 8, after V lost 2 bases and J lost 2 bases. This CDR3 spans 17 amino acids.

This chain joins TRBV6-1 and TRBJ1-1; 8 bases line up with TRBD1. Germline V gene data show CDR1 as MNHNS and CDR2 as SASEGT. This CDR3 contains 13 residues. The junction had 3 bases not matched to a gene; V was cut back by 8 bases and J by 1 base. The chain's CDR3 is CASGDRQNTEAFF. DNA for the CDR3: TGTGCCAGCGGGGACAGGCAGAACACTGAAGCTTTCTTT.

This clonotype has a count of ten or more. This rearrangement joins TRBV19 to TRBJ2-6; the D is unclear. The CDR3 runs 16 residues. Germline CDR1 reads LNHDA; CDR2 reads SQIVND (reference sequence). Trimming left V 1 base short and J 2 bases short, with 9 bases between. The CDR3 DNA reads TGTGCCAGTAGTATAGCGGGTCCGGCTGGGGCCAACGTCCTGACTTTC. Residues: CASSIAGPAGANVLTF.

The chain joins TRBV4-1 to TRBJ1-1; TRBD1 matches 8 bases. Germline CDR1 reads MGHRA; CDR2 reads YSYEKL. The CDR3 has 17 amino acids. J was trimmed by 5 bases and V by 5 bases; bases with no gene match: 16. The CDR3 DNA follows: TGCGCCAGCAGCTTACCACCGGGACAGGACCAGAGGACTGAAGCTTTCTTT. This codes for CASSLPPGQDQRTEAFF.

This clonotype came up many times. CDR3 bases: TGTGCCAGCAGTTACCCGTCCCTCGGGCGGGGGAGTTTCGGAAACATTCAGTACTTC. Amino acid sequence: CASSYPSLGRGSFGNIQYF. The chain is built from TRBV6-2 or TRBV6-3 and TRBJ2-4; 7 bases agree with TRBD2. Losses at the gene ends were 2 bases for V and 6 bases for J; bases not matched to a gene: 19. The CDR3 totals 19 residues. Germline-derived CDR1 and CDR2 are MNHEY and SVGEGT.

Many counts were recorded for this clonotype. A read error may account for a junction end that differs from germline. This sequence joins TRBV27 and TRBJ2-3; the D is unclear. The CDR3 contains 11 residues. Germline values: CDR1 MNHEY, CDR2 SMNVEV (reference sequence). In nucleotides, the CDR3 is TGCGCCAGCAGCGCTACAGATACGCAGTATTTT. It codes for CASSATDTQYF.

This clonotype came up many times. V and J are TRBV4-2 and TRBJ2-1, with 10 bases that match TRBD2. There are 16 residues in the CDR3. J was trimmed by 4 bases and V by 0 bases; bases with no gene match: 3. Germline loops: CDR1 LGHNA, CDR2 YNFKEQ. The CDR3 here is CASSQEGSGGYNEQFF. The CDR3 DNA is TGTGCCAGCAGCCAAGAGGGTAGCGGGGGGTACAATGAGCAGTTCTTC.

This clonotype was recorded many times. The genes are TRBV6-2 or TRBV6-3 and TRBJ1-5; possible D gene TRBD1, 5 bases. The germline gives CDR1 MNHEY, CDR2 SVGEGT. V gave up 2 bases and J gave up 4 bases, with 15 bases separating them. The CDR3 runs to 16 residues. Here the CDR3 reads CASSYRGTLSNQPQHF. The CDR3, as DNA: TGTGCCAGCAGTTACAGAGGGACCTTATCGAATCAGCCCCAGCATTTT.

The J gene is TRBJ2-5, the V gene TRBV4-1; 7 nucleotides line up with TRBD2. V was clipped by 4 bases and J by 2 bases; unmatched bases: 13. In germline, CDR1 is MGHRA, CDR2 YSYEKL. CDR3 length: 17 residues. The chain's CDR3 is CASSPSAGGRGQETQYF. The CDR3 nucleotides read TGCGCCAGCAGCCCTTCCGCCGGGGGGAGAGGGCAAGAGACCCAGTACTTC.

Worth noting for this clonotype: A much more abundant neighbour one base away suggests this may be a read error. The chain uses TRBV12-3 or TRBV12-4 and TRBJ1-5, with D uncertain. The CDR3 runs to 14 residues. V was cut by 7 bases and J by 4 bases, with 14 bases left in between. The CDR3 protein is CASTPEIWNQPQHF. The CDR3, as DNA: TGTGCCAGCACCCCCGAGATTTGGAATCAGCCCCAGCATTTT.

The V call is TRBV20-1, the J call TRBJ1-2; D not resolved. V was clipped by 1 base and J by 8 bases, with 2 bases between them. This CDR3 comprises 9 residues. Per the germline V gene, CDR1 is DFQATT and CDR2 is SNEGSKA (reference sequence). CDR3 DNA sequence: TGCAGTGCTAGAGGAGGCTACACCTTC. Residues: CSARGGYTF.

At least ten counts were recorded for this clonotype. CDR3 DNA: TGTGCCAGCAGTATCTCCCTACCTAGCACAGATACGCAGTATTTT. As protein: CASSISLPSTDTQYF. The rearrangement joins TRBV12-3 or TRBV12-4 to TRBJ2-3, with unresolved D. This CDR3 contains 15 residues. V was pared by 5 bases and J by 0 bases, with 12 bases between.

This sequence joins TRBV7-3 and TRBJ2-3, with D perhaps matching TRBD1 (6 bases). The CDR3 covers 14 residues. CDR1 SGHTA and CDR2 FQGTGA come from the germline V gene. Trimming stripped 5 bases from V and 3 bases from J, with 12 bases between. CDR3 sequence (DNA): TGTGCCAGCAGCGTACAGGGTGAGACAGATACGCAGTATTTT. Translated, it gives CASSVQGETDTQYF.

This clonotype was seen many times. This rearrangement joins TRBV25-1 to TRBJ1-6, with D tentatively TRBD1 (6 bases). V lost 4 bases to trimming and J lost 7 bases, with 14 bases between them. The CDR3 has 15 residues. Germline V lookup: CDR1 MGHDK, CDR2 SYGVNS. The CDR3 sequence: CASSAVGGLNSPLHF. The CDR3 DNA reads TGTGCCAGCAGTGCCGTGGGGGGCCTGAATTCACCCCTCCACTTT.

This clonotype showed up many times. The rearrangement uses TRBV7-9 and TRBJ2-1; unclear D gene. V was pared by 5 bases and J by 5 bases, with 4 bases between. The CDR3 spans 11 residues. The germline gives CDR1 SEHNR, CDR2 FQNEAQ (reference sequence). CDR3 sequence reads: CASSLDNEQFF. Here the CDR3 DNA reads TGTGCCAGCAGCCTGGACAATGAGCAGTTCTTC.

The rearrangement uses TRBV7-6 and TRBJ1-4; D is perhaps TRBD1 (5 bases). V dropped 5 bases and J dropped 6 bases, with 19 bases sitting between them. Germline V CDR1 and CDR2: SGHVS, FNYEAQ. The CDR3 length is 16 residues. The CDR3, as DNA: TGTGCCAGCAGCCTCAACGGGGGGAAGAGTGATGAAAAACTGTTTTTT. Its translation: CASSLNGGKSDEKLFF. The complete variable domain, with remaining parts taken from reference TRBV7-6 and TRBJ1-4, reads GAGVSQSPRYKVTKRGQDVALRCDPISGHVSLYWYRQALGQGPEFLTYFNYEAQQDKSGLPNDRFSAERPEGSISTLTIQRTEQRDSAMYRCASSLNGGKSDEKLFFGSGTQLSVL.

In this sample, this clonotype turned up many times. This chain links TRBV28 with TRBJ2-3, with D maybe TRBD1 (6 bases). The CDR3 runs 11 residues. Germline assignment: CDR1 MDHEN and CDR2 SYDVKM. CDR3 sequence: CAGGRTDTQYF. DNA for the CDR3: TGTGCTGGGGGCCGCACAGATACGCAGTATTTT.

This clonotype came up a few times. This rearrangement joins TRBV6-6 to TRBJ1-2; tentatively, D is TRBD1 (6 bases). The CDR3 is 15 residues long. Trimming left V 8 bases short and J 2 bases short, with 18 bases between. The V gene's germline CDR1 is MNHNY and CDR2 SVGAGI (reference sequence). The CDR3 sequence is CASRSPGAGNYGYTF. As DNA, the CDR3 is TGTGCCAGCCGGTCCCCAGGGGCAGGAAACTATGGCTACACCTTC.

The chain couples TRBV5-5 to TRBJ2-7; no clear D gene. This CDR3 contains 11 residues. CDR1 is SGHKS and CDR2 is YYEKEE in the germline V gene (reference sequence). Trimming cost V 2 bases and J 7 bases, with 7 bases left between them. This chain's CDR3 is CASSFEREQYF. CDR3 DNA: TGTGCCAGCAGCTTCGAGAGAGAGCAGTACTTC.

V usage is TRBV4-2 and J usage is TRBJ1-1; D unresolved. Germline values: CDR1 LGHNA, CDR2 YNFKEQ. The CDR3 spans 15 residues. The V end was cut by 4 bases, the J end by 1 base, with 13 bases between. The CDR3: CASSPTDGPNTEAFF. The CDR3 nucleotides read TGTGCCAGCAGCCCGACGGACGGGCCGAACACTGAAGCTTTCTTT.

Concerning this clonotype itself: Its ends do not fully match the called genes, so a read error is possible. The chain links TRBV29-1 to TRBJ1-2, with 9 bases matching TRBD1. CDR1 and CDR2 from the germline V gene are SQVTM and ANQGSEA. This CDR3 is built from 13 residues. CDR3 protein: CSAEGTGHYGYTF. CDR3 nucleotides: TGCAGCGCTGAAGGGACAGGGCACTATGGCTACACCTTC.

A few counts support this clonotype. The chain recombines TRBV5-1 with TRBJ2-3; 8 positions agree with TRBD2. J gave up 0 bases and V 2 bases, and 5 bases lay outside the gene matches. This CDR3 spans 16 amino acids. Germline lookup yields CDR1 SGHRS and CDR2 YFSETQ. The CDR3 region has the DNA TGCGCCAGCAGCTTACCGGCGGGGGGAAGCACAGATACGCAGTATTTT. Translated, it gives CASSLPAGGSTDTQYF. Supplemented by reference TRBV5-1 and TRBJ2-3, the full variable domain reads KAGVTQTPRYLIKTRGQQVTLSCSPISGHRSVSWYQQTPGQGLQFLFEYFSETQRNKGNFPGRFSGRQFSNSRSEMNVSTLELGDSALYLCASSLPAGGSTDTQYFGPGTRLTVL.

This clonotype has ten or more counts. The gene calls are TRBV4-2 and TRBJ2-2; 10 bases fit TRBD2. Losses at the gene ends were 0 bases for V and 4 bases for J; bases not matched to a gene: 14. CDR1 is LGHNA and CDR2 is YNFKEQ in the germline V gene. The CDR3 covers 20 residues. The CDR3, as DNA: TGTGCCAGCAGCCAAGACGGTCTAGCGGGGGCCTCGTTTATCACCGGGGAGCTGTTTTTT. This gives the protein CASSQDGLAGASFITGELFF.

The rearrangement uses TRBV6-5 and TRBJ2-7; the D gene is possibly TRBD1 (6 bases). The ends were cut back, 0 bases at V and 13 bases at J, with 16 bases in the middle. The CDR3 is 13 residues long. CDR1 is MNHEY and CDR2 is SVGAGI in the germline V gene. CDR3 DNA: TGTGCCAGCAGTTACTCGAGCCAGGGGAGATCCTACGTC. Amino acids: CASSYSSQGRSYV.

This clonotype was seen ten or more times. The chain combines TRBV18 with TRBJ1-1; D may be TRBD1 (6 bases). The V end was cut by 0 bases, the J end by 5 bases, with 10 bases between. The germline V gene encodes CDR1 KGHSH and CDR2 LQKENI. The CDR3 loop spans 14 amino acids. The CDR3 here is CASSPPGRGTEAFF. The CDR3 nucleotides are TGTGCCAGCTCACCACCAGGAAGGGGGACTGAAGCTTTCTTT. Full variable domain (missing parts from reference TRBV18 and TRBJ1-1): NAGVMQNPRHLVRRRGQEARLRCSPMKGHSHVYWYRQLPEEGLKFMVYLQKENIIDESGMPKERFSAEFPKEGPSILRIQQVVRGDSAAYFCASSPPGRGTEAFFGQGTRLTVV.

This clonotype has just a few counts. This chain joins TRBV7-8 and TRBJ2-5; 7 positions agree with TRBD1. Germline CDR1 is SGHVS and CDR2 is FQNEAQ. J lost 3 bases, V lost 2 bases, and 6 bases had no gene match. This CDR3 is 15 amino acids long. CDR3 nucleotides: TGTGCCAGCAGCTTACCTTCCGGGACAGAAGAGACCCAGTACTTC. Its translation: CASSLPSGTEETQYF. The variable domain in full, completed from reference TRBV7-8 and TRBJ2-5, reads GAGVSQSPRYKVAKRGQDVALRCDPISGHVSLFWYQQALGQGPEFLTYFQNEAQLDKSGLPSDRFFAERPEGSVSTLKIQRTQQEDSAVYLCASSLPSGTEETQYFGPGTRLLVL.